The TCR beta chain under discussion was sequenced for a study of OX40 agonist ivuxolimab in advanced cancers. Study-wide context: With a range of roughly 20 to 80, age averaged about 58 years, and 70% to 85% were male. Study outcomes and limitations: Low normalized T-cell clonal expansion was additionally recorded for some nonresponders. CD8+ T cells showed, on average, more clonal expansion than CD4+ cells.

Germline assignment: CDR1 MNHNY and CDR2 SVGAGI (reference sequence). V lost 2 bases and J lost 4, with 3 bases in between. This CDR3 has 12 amino acids. For this clone: What it binds is unknown.

Profiled with immunoSEQ multiplex PCR; TCRdb holds only in-frame clones, not every one. This table has fewer than 120,000 clones, more than 70% appearing once. On cycle 4 day 1 and cycle 7 day 1, as well as at baseline, blood was sampled. The TCR originated in an adult with an advanced solid tumor such as melanoma, head and neck, liver or kidney cancer. The specimen was CD4+ or CD8+ T cells sorted from blood, collected in a trial of the OX40 agonist ivuxolimab. The rearrangement uses TRBV6-6 and TRBJ2-1; D uncertain. CDR3 in amino acids: CASSYEYNEQFF. The CDR3 coding sequence is TGTGCCAGCAGTTACGAATACAATGAGCAGTTCTTC.